What follows are 30 T cell receptor beta chains derived from one specimen sequenced in a study of vaccination and CD4 T cells after COVID-19. MiXCR was run by TCRdb on the PCR reads, yielding one entry per CDR3 protein. The table lists about 20,000 distinct CDR3 sequences, just over 60% of them singletons. The sequencing here drew on CD4+ T cells from blood, taken after SARS-CoV-2 vaccination. The receptors come from a human donor who had recovered from COVID-19.

This chain joins TRBV19 and TRBJ1-2; D gene uncertain. V lost 6 bases, J lost 4 bases, and 15 bases lay in between. This CDR3 has 14 amino acids. CDR1 and CDR2 (germline): LNHDA, SQIVND (reference sequence). For the CDR3, the DNA is TGTGCCAGTAGGGACGACGGCCGGAGCTATGGCTACACCTTC. Protein product: CASRDDGRSYGYTF.

The rearrangement uses TRBV6-1 and TRBJ2-7; 7 positions agree with TRBD1. This CDR3 is built from 14 residues. Germline loops: CDR1 MNHNS, CDR2 SASEGT. J lost 5 bases, V lost 6 bases, and 10 bases had no gene match. CDR3 residues: CASREQGRIDEQYF. DNA for the CDR3: TGTGCCAGCAGGGAACAGGGGAGAATTGACGAGCAGTACTTC.

For this clonotype: The junction and the germline gene differ at one end; a read error may be behind it. V gene TRBV11-3 combines with J gene TRBJ2-5, with D hard to call. CDR3 length: 13 amino acids. The V gene's germline CDR1 is SGHNT and CDR2 YENEEA. As DNA, the CDR3 is TGTGCTAGCAGCTTAGAGTTACAAGAGACCCAGTACTTC. Residues: CASSLELQETQYF.

The genes are TRBV28 and TRBJ2-3; D assignment may be TRBD1 or TRBD2 (6 bases each). Per germline, CDR1 MDHEN and CDR2 SYDVKM. Trimming shortened V by 7 bases and J by 4 bases, and 21 bases separated the two germline ends. This CDR3 comprises 16 residues. The CDR3 loop is CASILRVGGHPDTQYF. Written as DNA, the CDR3 is TGTGCCAGCATCTTACGGGTAGGGGGGCATCCAGATACGCAGTATTTT.

The V and J genes are TRBV11-2 and TRBJ2-3; a weak D match, TRBD1 (5 bases). Trimming removed 4 bases from V and 3 bases from J, with 17 bases in between. This CDR3 is 16 amino acids long. Looked up from germline, CDR1 is SGHAT and CDR2 is FQNNGV. CDR3 amino acids: CASSSFKGIRTDTQYF. CDR3 bases: TGTGCCAGCAGCTCGTTTAAGGGGATACGAACAGATACGCAGTATTTT.

The CDR3 DNA follows: TGCGCCAGCAGCTCCGGGACAGCCTCTGGAAACACCATATATTTT. Its translation: CASSSGTASGNTIYF. The V call is TRBV5-1, the J call TRBJ1-3; 7 positions match TRBD1. Germline trimming cut 3 bases from V and 0 bases from J; bases unmatched to any gene: 3. Germline loops: CDR1 SGHRS, CDR2 YFSETQ. CDR3 length: 15 residues.

V is TRBV24-1 and J is TRBJ2-3; D may be TRBD1 or TRBD2 (5 bases each). V shed 4 bases and J shed 10 bases, with 14 bases lying between them. The CDR3 contains 13 residues. Germline-derived CDR1 and CDR2 are KGHDR and SFDVKD. Written as DNA, the CDR3 is TGTGCCACCAGTGAGACCCCCTTGGGGGCGCAGTATTTT. The encoded protein is CATSETPLGAQYF.

This sequence joins TRBV7-8 and TRBJ1-2; D ambiguous. CDR3 size: 15 residues. V shed 1 base and J shed 6 bases, with 15 bases lying between them. CDR1 and CDR2 from the germline V gene are SGHVS and FQNEAQ. The CDR3 loop is CASSLGRAAYDGYTF. CDR3 bases: TGTGCCAGCAGCTTAGGGAGGGCAGCTTATGATGGCTACACCTTC.

V and J are TRBV7-2 and TRBJ1-1; D is undetermined. Per germline, CDR1 SGHTA and CDR2 FQGNSA. The V gene lost 4 bases and the J gene lost 6 bases, with 15 bases spanning the gap. This CDR3 spans 14 amino acids. This CDR3 reads CASSSRSGVPEAFF. Written as DNA, the CDR3 is TGTGCCAGCAGCTCCCGGTCAGGCGTACCTGAAGCTTTCTTT.

This rearrangement joins TRBV20-1 to TRBJ2-5; 7 nucleotides agree with TRBD1. The V and J ends lost 1 base and 2 bases, in that order; junction bases with no gene match: 4. This CDR3 region has 14 residues. From germline, CDR1 is DFQATT and CDR2 SNEGSKA (reference sequence). Written as DNA, the CDR3 is TGCAGTGCTAGAGTTGGGACAGCTCAAGAGACCCAGTACTTC. This codes for CSARVGTAQETQYF.

The V gene is TRBV7-9, the J gene TRBJ1-3; D remains unclear. The germline CDR1 and CDR2 sequences are SEHNR and FQNEAQ (reference sequence). The CDR3 has 16 residues. Trimming took off 4 bases at V and 1 base at J, with 14 bases between the two ends. This chain's CDR3 is CASSSYIAGSGNTIYF. The CDR3 DNA follows: TGTGCCAGCAGCTCCTACATTGCGGGTTCTGGAAACACCATATATTTT.

The rearrangement links TRBV6-1 to TRBJ2-3; either TRBD1 or TRBD2 may fit D (5 bases each). V was pared by 8 bases and J by 0 bases, with 18 bases between. CDR3 length: 16 amino acids. Germline loops: CDR1 MNHNS, CDR2 SASEGT. This CDR3 reads CASAPSYGTSTDTQYF. The CDR3 nucleotides read TGTGCCAGCGCTCCCAGTTATGGGACGAGCACAGATACGCAGTATTTT.

This clonotype was observed a handful of times. The chain uses TRBV4-1 and TRBJ1-5; D gene ambiguous. This CDR3 is 18 amino acids long. Per the germline V gene, CDR1 is MGHRA and CDR2 is YSYEKL. Between the trimmed V and J ends, which lost 1 base and 6 bases, there was a span of 22 bases. CDR3 amino acids: CASSQVDMGMSAGQPQHF. CDR3 in DNA: TGCGCCAGCAGCCAAGTCGACATGGGCATGAGCGCGGGTCAGCCCCAGCATTTT.

The sample holds a few counts of this clonotype. The rearrangement links TRBV20-1 to TRBJ2-7, with 15 positions matching TRBD2. V was pared by 6 bases and J by 6 bases, with 15 bases of the junction left unmatched. The CDR3 runs to 17 residues. Germline V gene data show CDR1 as DFQATT and CDR2 as SNEGSKA (reference sequence). The CDR3 loop reads CSANQEGLAGGLGEQYF. In DNA form, the CDR3 reads TGCAGTGCAAACCAAGAGGGACTAGCGGGAGGACTGGGCGAGCAGTACTTC.

This clonotype was found a few times. The V gene is TRBV20-1, the J gene TRBJ1-5, with D possibly matching TRBD1 (5 bases). V was pared by 0 bases and J by 9 bases, with 9 bases between. The length of the CDR3 is 12 residues. Germline CDR1 and CDR2: DFQATT and SNEGSKA (reference sequence). The CDR3 DNA reads TGCAGTGCTAGAGATCAGGGTCGGCCCCAGCATTTT. This sequence encodes CSARDQGRPQHF.

The chain couples TRBV6-1 to TRBJ1-5, with 11 positions matching TRBD1. The ends lost 10 bases at V and 2 bases at J; junction bases unmatched: 13. Germline CDR1 reads MNHNS; CDR2 reads SASEGT. There are 17 residues in the CDR3. DNA for the CDR3: TGTGCCACCAACACCGGGACAGGGGGTTCAGGCAATCAGCCCCAGCATTTT. It translates to CATNTGTGGSGNQPQHF.

CDR3 loop: CASSLVAPYEQYF. CDR3 in DNA: TGTGCCAGCAGCTTAGTCGCGCCCTACGAGCAGTACTTC. J is TRBJ2-7 and V is TRBV7-9; D is ambiguous. The CDR3 is 13 residues long. Trimming shortened V by 1 base and J by 2 bases, and 6 bases separated the two germline ends. Germline assignment: CDR1 SEHNR and CDR2 FQNEAQ (reference sequence).

This rearrangement joins TRBV5-4 to TRBJ2-2, with TRBD1 matching over 7 bases. This CDR3 spans 17 amino acids. The ends lost 4 bases at V and 1 base at J; junction bases unmatched: 10. From germline, CDR1 is SGHNT and CDR2 YYREEE (reference sequence). CDR3 sequence (DNA): TGTGCCAGCAGCCCGGACGGGACAGCACGGAACACCGGGGAGCTGTTTTTT. Translation gives CASSPDGTARNTGELFF.

This clonotype was counted between two and nine times. The chain carries TRBV28 and TRBJ1-6; TRBD1 might be the D (5 bases). The V gene lost 7 bases and the J gene lost 10 bases, with 17 bases spanning the gap. The CDR3 spans 14 residues. Germline loops: CDR1 MDHEN, CDR2 SYDVKM. The CDR3 DNA is TGTGCCAGCAAAGACACCCCTCGGGGCTCACCCCTCCACTTT. Translating gives CASKDTPRGSPLHF. The entire variable domain, with the rest obtained from reference TRBV28 and TRBJ1-6, is as follows: DVKVTQSSRYLVKRTGEKVFLECVQDMDHENMFWYRQDPGLGLRLIYFSYDVKMKEKGDIPEGYSVSREKKERFSLILESASTNQTSMYLCASKDTPRGSPLHFGNGTRLTVT.

The chain uses TRBV2 and TRBJ2-5; the match to TRBD2 covers 7 bases. This CDR3 is 14 amino acids long. With 8 bases clipped from V and 0 bases from J, the junction kept 6 bases outside the gene matches. Germline V gene lookup returns CDR1 SNHLY and CDR2 FYNNEI. CDR3 nucleotides: TGTGCCAGCGACCGTAGCGGGTACCAAGAGACCCAGTACTTC. As protein: CASDRSGYQETQYF.

The rearrangement uses TRBV6-1 and TRBJ1-3, with D unresolved. This CDR3 spans 14 amino acids. Trimming pared 7 bases from V and 2 bases from J, leaving 12 bases between. Germline assignment: CDR1 MNHNS and CDR2 SASEGT. This CDR3 is CASKRARTGNTIYF. CDR3 bases: TGTGCCAGCAAGAGGGCGAGAACTGGAAACACCATATATTTT.

The V gene is TRBV20-1, the J gene TRBJ2-5; possibly TRBD2 for D (6 bases). CDR1 DFQATT and CDR2 SNEGSKA come from the germline V gene (reference sequence). The CDR3 runs to 15 residues. The V and J ends lost 5 bases and 6 bases respectively, with 22 bases between them. The CDR3: CSAGPGLGTRKTQYF. The CDR3 nucleotides are TGCAGTGCTGGACCGGGACTGGGGACGAGAAAGACCCAGTACTTC.

This chain uses TRBV5-4 with TRBJ1-2; 10 bases match TRBD1. The CDR3 contains 14 residues. The J segment lost 7 bases and the V segment lost 4 bases, leaving 7 bases of the junction unmatched. From germline, CDR1 is SGHNT and CDR2 YYREEE (reference sequence). The CDR3 spells CASSGDRGSIGYTF. CDR3 DNA sequence: TGTGCCAGCAGCGGGGACAGGGGTTCCATTGGCTACACCTTC.

The chain carries TRBV20-1 and TRBJ2-7, with 10 bases aligning to TRBD2. This CDR3 region has 15 residues. Trimming cost V 0 bases and J 3 bases; bases outside gene matches: 5. Per germline, CDR1 DFQATT and CDR2 SNEGSKA (reference sequence). This chain's CDR3 is CSAREPASGSYEQYF. As DNA, the CDR3 is TGCAGTGCTAGAGAACCCGCTAGCGGGAGCTACGAGCAGTACTTC.

In this sample, this clonotype turned up a few times. The chain carries TRBV7-2 and TRBJ2-5; 7 bases line up with TRBD1. J lost 5 bases, V lost 1 base, and 1 base had no gene match. Germline V gene sequence: CDR1 SGHTA, CDR2 FQGNSA. The CDR3 length is 13 residues. The CDR3 sequence: CASSLGQGETQYF. Here the CDR3 DNA reads TGTGCCAGCAGCTTAGGACAGGGCGAGACCCAGTACTTC.

The CDR3 DNA sequence: TGTGCCAGTAGTGTGGACCGGGACACTGAAGCTTTCTTT. Amino acids: CASSVDRDTEAFF. This rearrangement joins TRBV19 to TRBJ1-1, with D unresolved. V lost 5 bases, J lost 3 bases, and 10 bases lay in between. Looked up from germline, CDR1 is LNHDA and CDR2 is SQIVND (reference sequence). The CDR3 totals 13 residues.

The chain recombines TRBV2 with TRBJ2-7; D may be TRBD2 (5 bases). The V end lost 7 bases, the J end lost 0 bases, and 7 bases lay between the germline ends. The CDR3 totals 12 residues. Germline V CDR1 and CDR2: SNHLY, FYNNEI. Here the CDR3 reads CASNRGSYEQYF. CDR3 nucleotide sequence: TGTGCCAGCAATCGGGGCTCCTACGAGCAGTACTTC.

The chain joins TRBV11-2 to TRBJ1-2; D is unclear. Germline CDR1 is SGHAT and CDR2 is FQNNGV. This CDR3 contains 13 residues. Trimming removed 4 bases from V and 5 bases from J, with 11 bases in between. The CDR3 DNA follows: TGTGCCAGCAGCTCCGATAGGAATTATGGCTACACCTTC. Amino acids: CASSSDRNYGYTF.

The V call is TRBV28, the J call TRBJ2-2; 10 nucleotides match TRBD2. The CDR3 consists of 13 residues. The germline V gene encodes CDR1 MDHEN and CDR2 SYDVKM. V trimming: 10 bases; J trimming: 4 bases; junction bases outside the gene matches: 3. CDR3 nucleotide sequence: TGTGCCACGCTAGCGGGAGTCACCGGGGAGCTGTTTTTT. Its protein product is CATLAGVTGELFF.

This chain connects TRBV11-3 to TRBJ2-1; D tentatively reads TRBD1 or TRBD2 (5 bases each). This CDR3 region has 15 residues. From germline, CDR1 is SGHNT and CDR2 YENEEA. V shed 5 bases and J shed 0 bases, with 11 bases lying between them. In DNA, the CDR3 is TGTGCCAGCAGCCGTGGGACGGCCTCCTACAATGAGCAGTTCTTC. Translating it yields CASSRGTASYNEQFF.